These 28 T cell receptor beta chains share one sample of origin, sequenced in a study of blood T cell repertoires in COVID-19. Sequenced by immunoSEQ multiplex PCR; TCRdb stores in-frame clones only, minus some. The sample records roughly 250,000 clones, around 90% being singletons. The sequencing input was PBMCs or T cells enriched from blood (not recorded which). The receptors were sampled from a woman between 50 and 59 years old who had recovered from COVID-19.

J is TRBJ1-5 and V is TRBV15; perhaps TRBD1 as D (5 bases). Deletions cut 4 bases from V and 4 bases from J, with 11 bases between. The CDR3 sequence is 14 residues long. Germline-derived CDR1 and CDR2 are LNHNV and YYDKDF (reference sequence). CDR3 nucleotides: TGTGCCACCAGCACCAGGGCTCGAAATCAGCCCCAGCATTTT. The encoded protein is CATSTRARNQPQHF.

The rearrangement uses TRBV19 and TRBJ2-1; 9 nucleotides match TRBD2. The length of the CDR3 is 17 residues. The V segment lost 8 bases and the J segment 5 bases; nucleotides outside the gene matches: 16. CDR1 is LNHDA, CDR2 SQIVND, per germline (reference sequence). The CDR3 region has the DNA TGTGCCAGTCGACCAACCTATCTAGCGGGGAATAACAATGAGCAGTTCTTC. It codes for CASRPTYLAGNNNEQFF. Combining the CDR3 with reference TRBV19 and TRBJ2-1 gives the whole variable domain DGGITQSPKYLFRKEGQNVTLSCEQNLNHDAMYWYRQDPGQGLRLIYYSQIVNDFQKGDIAEGYSVSREKKESFPLTVTSAQKNPTAFYLCASRPTYLAGNNNEQFFGPGTRLTVL.

The chain couples TRBV28 to TRBJ1-5, with TRBD1 identical over 8 bases. This CDR3 region has 13 residues. V was pared by 6 bases and J by 6 bases, with 4 bases of the junction left unmatched. Germline V lookup: CDR1 MDHEN, CDR2 SYDVKM. The CDR3 reads CASRDRASQPQHF. The CDR3, as DNA: TGTGCCAGCAGGGACAGGGCCTCTCAGCCCCAGCATTTT.

The chain joins TRBV5-6 to TRBJ2-2, with TRBD1 identical over 12 bases. V was pared by 1 base and J by 7 bases, with 5 bases of the junction left unmatched. Germline V lookup: CDR1 SGHDT, CDR2 YYEEEE. The CDR3 runs to 16 residues. The CDR3 here is CASSLLGQGAGGELFF. The CDR3 nucleotides read TGTGCCAGCAGCTTGTTGGGACAGGGGGCTGGCGGGGAGCTGTTTTTT.

A few counts support this clone. V usage is TRBV10-3 and J usage is TRBJ2-5; 10 bases map to TRBD1. V dropped 7 bases and J dropped 4; count of bases not matched to a gene: 6. Looked up from germline, CDR1 is ENHRY and CDR2 is SYGVKD. The CDR3 contains 14 residues. The CDR3 bases are TGTGCCATCAAACCGGACAGGGGGGGAGAGACCCAGTACTTC. Residues: CAIKPDRGGETQYF.

This clone was recorded once. The rearrangement uses TRBV11-2 and TRBJ1-1; 10 nucleotides line up with TRBD1. CDR1 SGHAT and CDR2 FQNNGV come from the germline V gene. The CDR3 loop spans 17 amino acids. Losses at the gene ends were 0 bases for V and 5 bases for J; bases not matched to a gene: 9. CDR3 residues: CASSLDAGGQGWTEAFF. CDR3 bases: TGTGCCAGCAGCTTAGACGCAGGGGGACAGGGGTGGACTGAAGCTTTCTTT.

The rearrangement joins TRBV6-5 to TRBJ2-1; possibly TRBD2 for D (5 bases). V gave up 4 bases and J gave up 7 bases, with 11 bases separating them. The germline gives CDR1 MNHEY, CDR2 SVGAGI. The CDR3 is 13 residues long. This CDR3 reads CASSSTWRNEQFF. The DNA for the CDR3 is TGTGCCAGCAGTTCCACGTGGAGGAATGAGCAGTTCTTC.

The V call is TRBV7-9, the J call TRBJ1-5; a weak D match, TRBD1 (5 bases). CDR3 length: 15 amino acids. The V gene's germline CDR1 is SEHNR and CDR2 FQNEAQ (reference sequence). V shed 5 bases and J shed 0 bases, with 11 bases lying between them. The CDR3: CASSDDSLSNQPQHF. The CDR3, as DNA: TGTGCCAGCAGCGATGACAGCCTTAGCAATCAGCCCCAGCATTTT.

The V gene is TRBV19, the J gene TRBJ1-2, with TRBD1 identical over 8 bases. V shed 3 bases, J shed 7 bases, and the junction held 7 bases outside the gene matches. Germline-derived CDR1 and CDR2 are LNHDA and SQIVND (reference sequence). The CDR3 length is 14 residues. For the CDR3, the DNA is TGTGCCAGTAGTATCTTGCAGGGGGCGCCTGGCTACACCTTC. Amino acid sequence: CASSILQGAPGYTF.

The chain carries TRBV2 and TRBJ1-2, with a weak D call TRBD1 (6 bases). Germline V gives CDR1 SNHLY, CDR2 FYNNEI. V was pared by 1 base and J by 11 bases, with 17 bases between. CDR3 length: 14 residues. CDR3 in amino acids: CASSEVGSQGFYTF. CDR3 nucleotide sequence: TGTGCCAGCAGTGAAGTGGGATCACAGGGTTTTTACACCTTC. Variable domain in full (rest from reference TRBV2 and TRBJ1-2): EPEVTQTPSHQVTQMGQEVILRCVPISNHLYFYWYRQILGQKVEFLVSFYNNEISEKSEIFDDQFSVERPDGSNFTLKIRSTKLEDSAMYFCASSEVGSQGFYTFGSGTRLTVV.

The rearrangement links TRBV29-1 to TRBJ1-1, with D tentatively TRBD1 (6 bases). CDR1 and CDR2 from the germline V gene are SQVTM and ANQGSEA. Trimming cost V 6 bases and J 5 bases, with 13 bases left between them. The CDR3 length is 12 residues. The CDR3 region has the DNA TGCAGCGTCGGCGACAGGATTACTGAAGCTTTCTTT. Translating it yields CSVGDRITEAFF.

V gene TRBV5-1 combines with J gene TRBJ2-2, with a possible D match to TRBD1 (6 bases). The CDR3 covers 14 residues. V was trimmed by 4 bases and J by 11 bases, leaving 18 bases between them. Germline lookup yields CDR1 SGHRS and CDR2 YFSETQ. Here the CDR3 reads CASSMDSLPGELFF. DNA for the CDR3: TGCGCCAGCAGCATGGACAGCCTCCCTGGTGAGCTGTTTTTT.

There are a few counts of this clone. V gene TRBV2 combines with J gene TRBJ1-2; TRBD1 agrees at 9 bases. V lost 6 bases and J lost 5; bases outside the gene matches: 13. This CDR3 contains 16 residues. Per germline, CDR1 SNHLY and CDR2 FYNNEI. The CDR3 region is CASRSSGTGYLYGYTF. Written as DNA, the CDR3 is TGTGCCAGCAGGTCCTCTGGGACAGGGTATCTATATGGCTACACCTTC.

This clone was counted a single time. This sequence joins TRBV7-2 and TRBJ1-5; D gene ambiguous. Trimming took 4 bases from V and 0 from J, leaving 13 bases between them. The germline CDR1 and CDR2 sequences are SGHTA and FQGNSA. The CDR3 covers 16 residues. The CDR3 sequence: CASSSLPGSSNQPQHF. For the CDR3, the DNA is TGTGCCAGCAGCTCTCTCCCGGGTAGTAGCAATCAGCCCCAGCATTTT. Full variable domain (remainder filled in from reference TRBV7-2 and TRBJ1-5): GAGVSQSPSNKVTEKGKDVELRCDPISGHTALYWYRQSLGQGLEFLIYFQGNSAPDKSGLPSDRFSAERTGGSVSTLTIQRTQQEDSAVYLCASSSLPGSSNQPQHFGDGTRLSIL.

This chain connects TRBV7-9 to TRBJ2-1, with D hard to call. The CDR3 totals 14 residues. Germline CDR1 and CDR2: SEHNR and FQNEAQ (reference sequence). The V gene lost 5 bases and the J gene lost 4 bases, with 12 bases spanning the gap. CDR3: CASSPSWPYNEQFF. CDR3 coding DNA: TGTGCCAGCAGCCCTTCATGGCCGTACAATGAGCAGTTCTTC.

J is TRBJ1-2 and V is TRBV29-1; no clear D. The germline V and J ends were trimmed by 0 bases and 8 bases, with 10 bases remaining between them. The CDR3 is made up of 12 amino acids. Germline assignment: CDR1 SQVTM and CDR2 ANQGSEA. In DNA, the CDR3 is TGCAGCGTTGAAGATCGGGATGAAGGCTACACCTTC. Protein: CSVEDRDEGYTF.

The V call is TRBV11-2, the J call TRBJ2-7, with 10 bases matching TRBD2. Per the germline V gene, CDR1 is SGHAT and CDR2 is FQNNGV. J was trimmed by 4 bases and V by 5 bases; bases with no gene match: 8. There are 15 residues in the CDR3. CDR3 sequence reads: CASSPLAGEWYEQYF. CDR3 DNA sequence: TGTGCCAGCAGCCCGCTAGCGGGAGAATGGTACGAGCAGTACTTC.

The chain couples TRBV29-1 to TRBJ1-1; 9 bases match TRBD1. J gave up 4 bases and V 3 bases, and 6 bases lay outside the gene matches. Germline V CDR1 and CDR2: SQVTM, ANQGSEA. The CDR3 spans 14 residues. The CDR3 reads CSVERVQGATEAFF. The DNA of the CDR3 is TGCAGCGTTGAGAGGGTACAGGGGGCCACTGAAGCTTTCTTT.

This chain connects TRBV5-4 to TRBJ2-7; TRBD2 matches at 7 bases. The J segment lost 0 bases and the V segment lost 4 bases, leaving 7 bases of the junction unmatched. The germline CDR1 and CDR2 sequences are SGHNT and YYREEE (reference sequence). The CDR3 runs 15 residues. CDR3 sequence (DNA): TGTGCCAGCAGCAATCCTAGCGGAAGCTCCTACGAGCAGTACTTC. Amino acid sequence: CASSNPSGSSYEQYF.

J is TRBJ2-3 and V is TRBV11-1; weak D call: TRBD2 (5 bases). CDR1 and CDR2 (germline): SGHAT, FQDESV (reference sequence). V lost 5 bases and J lost 0, with 12 bases in between. The CDR3 is 15 amino acids. The chain's CDR3 is CASSQTSGSTDTQYF. CDR3 nucleotides: TGTGCCAGCAGCCAAACTAGTGGGAGCACAGATACGCAGTATTTT.

V is TRBV19 and J is TRBJ1-5, with D hard to call. The CDR3 spans 12 residues. Germline CDR1 and CDR2: LNHDA and SQIVND (reference sequence). V lost 7 bases and J 6 bases, leaving 10 bases between the germline ends. Written as DNA, the CDR3 is TGTGCCAGTAACGCAGGTTCTCAGCCCCAGCATTTT. Translating it yields CASNAGSQPQHF.

On this clone: Germline is not matched at one junction end, which may reflect a read error. V and J are TRBV25-1 and TRBJ2-3, with 11 bases identical to TRBD1. CDR1 is MGHDK and CDR2 is SYGVNS in the germline V gene. This CDR3 region has 17 residues. Here the CDR3 reads CASSTTRGQGGKDPQYF. The CDR3 DNA reads TGTGCCAGCAGTACTACTCGGGGACAGGGGGGAAAAGATCCGCAGTATTTT. Supplemented by reference TRBV25-1 and TRBJ2-3, the full variable domain reads EADIYQTPRYLVIGTGKKITLECSQTMGHDKMYWYQQDPGMELHLIHYSYGVNSTEKGDLSSESTVSRIRTEHFPLTLESARPSHTSQYLCASSTTRGQGGKDPQYFGPGTRLTVL.

V and J are TRBV11-3 and TRBJ2-2, with 11 bases fitting TRBD2. V lost 5 bases to trimming and J lost 5 bases; unmatched junction nucleotides: 7. The CDR3 contains 16 residues. CDR1 and CDR2 from the germline V gene are SGHNT and YENEEA. The DNA for the CDR3 is TGTGCCAGCAGCCCCAGACTAGCGGGACGGACCGGGGAGCTGTTTTTT. Residues: CASSPRLAGRTGELFF.

The chain uses TRBV28 and TRBJ1-2, with 8 bases identical to TRBD1. V gave up 5 bases and J gave up 7 bases; unmatched junction bases: 9. Germline assignment: CDR1 MDHEN and CDR2 SYDVKM. The CDR3 is 14 residues long. Here the CDR3 DNA reads TGTGCCAGCAGTGTTTCCGGGACAGGTTCTGGCTACACCTTC. Its protein product is CASSVSGTGSGYTF.

The rearrangement links TRBV30 to TRBJ2-5; D is uncertain. Germline V gene data show CDR1 as GTSNPN and CDR2 as SVGIG (reference sequence). V was pared by 3 bases and J by 2 bases, with 16 bases between. CDR3 size: 15 residues. CDR3 in DNA: TGTGCCTGGAGCCTCGAGTCTCGGGTTCAAGAGACCCAGTACTTC. Translated: CAWSLESRVQETQYF.

The gene calls are TRBV18 and TRBJ1-3; TRBD1 aligns across 7 bases. The CDR3 totals 15 residues. Germline CDR1 reads KGHSH; CDR2 reads LQKENI. The V segment lost 0 bases and the J segment 4 bases; nucleotides outside the gene matches: 3. CDR3 sequence: CASSPPTGLGNTIYF. The CDR3 nucleotides are TGTGCCAGCTCACCACCGACAGGGCTCGGAAACACCATATATTTT.

The V gene is TRBV29-1, the J gene TRBJ2-2, with D hard to call. This CDR3 has 11 residues. V was trimmed by 6 bases and J by 5 bases, leaving 7 bases between them. The germline CDR1 and CDR2 sequences are SQVTM and ANQGSEA. CDR3 DNA: TGCAGCGTAACTTATACCGGGGAGCTGTTTTTT. It codes for CSVTYTGELFF.

The sample holds one count of this clone. The chain has TRBV5-4 and TRBJ1-1; D ambiguous. The germline CDR1 and CDR2 sequences are SGHNT and YYREEE (reference sequence). CDR3 size: 13 residues. V gave up 0 bases and J gave up 5 bases, with 8 bases separating them. CDR3 DNA: TGTGCCAGCAGCTTGGCCCCAGGTACTGAAGCTTTCTTT. It specifies CASSLAPGTEAFF.